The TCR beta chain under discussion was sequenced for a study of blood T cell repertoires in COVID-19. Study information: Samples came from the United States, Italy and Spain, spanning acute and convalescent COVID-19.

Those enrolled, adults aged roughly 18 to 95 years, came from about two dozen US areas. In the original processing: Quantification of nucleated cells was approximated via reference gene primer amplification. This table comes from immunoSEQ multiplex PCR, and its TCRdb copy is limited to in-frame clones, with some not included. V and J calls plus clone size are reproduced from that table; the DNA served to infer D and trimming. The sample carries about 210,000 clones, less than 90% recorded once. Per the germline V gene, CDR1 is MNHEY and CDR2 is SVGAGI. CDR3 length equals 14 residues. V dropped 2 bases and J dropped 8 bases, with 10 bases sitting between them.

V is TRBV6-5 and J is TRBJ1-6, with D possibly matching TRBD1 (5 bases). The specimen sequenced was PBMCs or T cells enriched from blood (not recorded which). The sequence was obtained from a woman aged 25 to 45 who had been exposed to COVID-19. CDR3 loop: CASSYGGTDSPLHF. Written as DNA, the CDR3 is TGTGCCAGCAGTTACGGGGGGACGGATTCACCCCTCCACTTT.